The 21 T cell receptor beta chains below were found in one sample sequenced in a study of shared clonotypes between healthy human individuals. The repertoire was sequenced with immunoSEQ multiplex PCR; TCRdb's copy has only in-frame clones and lacks some. Of about 2.4 million clones listed, approximately 93% are singletons. Sequencing was performed on naive CD4+ T cells from PBMCs. Subset defined: CD45RA+ positively selected. Receptors originate from a man aged 18-30 years in good health. Some clones in this sample may be carry-over from other donors' samples.

The rearrangement links TRBV7-2 to TRBJ1-2; TRBD1 matches 8 bases. CDR3 length equals 15 residues. Germline V gene sequence: CDR1 SGHTA, CDR2 FQGNSA. Trimming at V came to 1 base and at J to 8 bases, leaving 9 bases not matched to a gene. This CDR3 reads CASSLVRQGAEGYTF. The CDR3 DNA reads as TGTGCCAGCAGCTTAGTTCGGCAGGGGGCGGAAGGCTACACCTTC. Based on the CDR3 plus reference TRBV7-2 and TRBJ1-2, the full variable domain is GAGVSQSPSNKVTEKGKDVELRCDPISGHTALYWYRQSLGQGLEFLIYFQGNSAPDKSGLPSDRFSAERTGGSVSTLTIQRTQQEDSAVYLCASSLVRQGAEGYTFGSGTRLTVV.

This rearrangement joins TRBV25-1 to TRBJ1-5; D ambiguous. The CDR3 is 15 residues long. Trimming took off 3 bases at V and 3 bases at J, with 12 bases between the two ends. CDR1 is MGHDK, CDR2 SYGVNS, per germline. The CDR3 coding sequence is TGTGCCAGCAGTGATTCCAGCAGGATCAATCAGCCCCAGCATTTT. Its translation is CASSDSSRINQPQHF.

This chain connects TRBV14 to TRBJ1-3, with a tentative D call TRBD1 (5 bases). CDR1 and CDR2 (germline): SGHDN, FVKESK. This CDR3 region has 18 residues. Trimming stripped 4 bases from V and 0 bases from J, with 19 bases between. The chain's CDR3 is CASSLDPRQPVSGNTIYF. The CDR3 coding sequence is TGTGCCAGCAGCCTAGATCCGAGACAGCCCGTCTCTGGAAACACCATATATTTT.

The chain is built from TRBV7-3 and TRBJ2-3; 12 bases line up with TRBD1. CDR3 length: 17 amino acids. V trimming: 5 bases; J trimming: 6 bases; junction bases outside the gene matches: 12. The germline gives CDR1 SGHTA, CDR2 FQGTGA. The CDR3 DNA sequence: TGTGCCAGCAGCCCTCCCTGGGGACAGGGGGCAGAGGATACGCAGTATTTT. It codes for CASSPPWGQGAEDTQYF.

The rearrangement uses TRBV5-1 and TRBJ1-4; a possible D gene is TRBD1 (5 bases). This CDR3 has 13 residues. The germline CDR1 and CDR2 sequences are SGHRS and YFSETQ. Trimming took 4 bases from V and 7 from J, leaving 11 bases between them. The CDR3 DNA is TGCGCCAGCAGCCCGGGACTTTTTGAAAAACTGTTTTTT. Translation: CASSPGLFEKLFF.

The chain couples TRBV9 to TRBJ2-5; D possibly corresponds to TRBD2 (7 bases). This CDR3 contains 14 residues. The V end was cut by 3 bases, the J end by 4 bases, with 13 bases between. Germline V gene lookup returns CDR1 SGDLS and CDR2 YYNGEE. In DNA, the CDR3 is TGTGCCAGCAGCGAGCAGGGAGGGGGAGAGACCCAGTACTTC. Its translation: CASSEQGGGETQYF.

This chain joins TRBV7-3 and TRBJ2-5, with D maybe TRBD1 (6 bases). V was pared by 1 base and J by 3 bases, with 21 bases between. This CDR3 is 18 amino acids long. Looked up from germline, CDR1 is SGHTA and CDR2 is FQGTGA. The CDR3 reads CASSLILGQGNSKETQYF. CDR3 sequence (DNA): TGTGCCAGCAGCTTAATCTTGGGGCAGGGGAACTCCAAAGAGACCCAGTACTTC.

The chain has TRBV6-4 and TRBJ2-2; TRBD1 aligns across 8 bases. CDR3 length: 14 amino acids. J was trimmed by 1 base and V by 6 bases; bases with no gene match: 1. Germline CDR1 and CDR2: MRHNA and SNTAGT. Written as DNA, the CDR3 is TGTGCCAGCAGAGGACAGGGGAACACCGGGGAGCTGTTTTTT. Amino acid sequence: CASRGQGNTGELFF.

This clone was detected only once. This rearrangement joins TRBV19 to TRBJ1-2; possibly TRBD1 for D (5 bases). Germline V CDR1 and CDR2: LNHDA, SQIVND (reference sequence). This CDR3 has 16 residues. V was shortened by 1 base and J by 5 bases, with 17 bases between the two germline ends. In DNA, the CDR3 is TGTGCCAGTAGTATAGGAACGGCTCGTGGGGCATATGGCTACACCTTC. This encodes CASSIGTARGAYGYTF.

The chain employs TRBV9 and TRBJ1-1; possible D gene TRBD1, 6 bases. CDR1 and CDR2 from the germline V gene are SGDLS and YYNGEE. V was pared by 0 bases and J by 6 bases, with 9 bases between. The CDR3 has 13 amino acids. Here the CDR3 reads CASSVGQGPEAFF. Here the CDR3 DNA reads TGTGCCAGCAGCGTAGGTCAGGGGCCTGAAGCTTTCTTT. Based on the CDR3 plus reference TRBV9 and TRBJ1-1, the full variable domain is DSGVTQTPKHLITATGQRVTLRCSPRSGDLSVYWYQQSLDQGLQFLIQYYNGEERAKGNILERFSAQQFPDLHSELNLSSLELGDSALYFCASSVGQGPEAFFGQGTRLTVV.

About this clone itself: Within the sample, other DNA sequences also encode this same CDR3. The chain has TRBV5-1 and TRBJ2-7; D is possibly TRBD2 (5 bases). Trimming took 1 base from V and 4 from J, leaving 6 bases between them. Germline V gene data show CDR1 as SGHRS and CDR2 as YFSETQ. The CDR3 contains 12 residues. For the CDR3, the DNA is TGCGCCAGCAGCTTGACGGGGTACGAGCAGTACTTC. Translated, it gives CASSLTGYEQYF.

The CDR3 sequence is CASSLQVGEQYF. DNA of the CDR3: TGTGCCAGCAGCCTCCAGGTCGGGGAGCAGTACTTC. The chain is built from TRBV5-8 and TRBJ2-7; D not certain. Germline V gene sequence: CDR1 SGHTS, CDR2 YDEGEE. The CDR3 has 12 amino acids. V was pared by 4 bases and J by 7 bases, with 12 bases between.

In this sample, this clone turned up a few times. V gene TRBV30 combines with J gene TRBJ1-5; D is uncertain. V gave up 1 base and J gave up 3 bases, with 13 bases separating them. The CDR3 loop spans 15 amino acids. Germline lookup yields CDR1 GTSNPN and CDR2 SVGIG (reference sequence). The DNA of the CDR3 is TGTGCCTGGAGTGGCTCTCCGGGATACAATCAGCCCCAGCATTTT. Translating it yields CAWSGSPGYNQPQHF.

V is TRBV4-2 and J is TRBJ1-5; D not resolved. Germline values: CDR1 LGHNA, CDR2 YNFKEQ. Trimming took 0 bases from V and 0 from J, leaving 0 bases between them. The CDR3 consists of 13 residues. CDR3 amino acids: CASSQDSNQPQHF. CDR3 coding DNA: TGTGCCAGCAGCCAAGATAGCAATCAGCCCCAGCATTTT.

The rearrangement uses TRBV6-5 and TRBJ1-2; D is uncertain. Germline CDR1 and CDR2: MNHEY and SVGAGI. V lost 5 bases and J 8 bases, leaving 12 bases between the germline ends. CDR3 length: 12 residues. In nucleotides, the CDR3 is TGTGCCAGCAGTCCAGACCCTTTGGGCTACACCTTC. This translates into CASSPDPLGYTF.

This chain joins TRBV7-8 and TRBJ1-1; 9 positions match TRBD1. Germline V gives CDR1 SGHVS, CDR2 FQNEAQ. The CDR3 has 16 residues. The J segment lost 4 bases and the V segment lost 5 bases, leaving 11 bases of the junction unmatched. CDR3 loop: CASSPRLAGQGTEAFF. For the CDR3, the DNA is TGTGCCAGCAGCCCTCGCTTGGCGGGACAGGGCACTGAAGCTTTCTTT.

The chain combines TRBV11-2 with TRBJ2-5; no definite D call. Germline loops: CDR1 SGHAT, CDR2 FQNNGV. The ends were cut back, 5 bases at V and 7 bases at J, with 11 bases in the middle. The CDR3 is 12 residues long. The CDR3 loop reads CASSPQDRTQYF. The CDR3 DNA sequence: TGTGCCAGCAGCCCCCAGGACCGGACCCAGTACTTC.

This chain connects TRBV7-8 to TRBJ1-5; D not certain. This CDR3 has 16 amino acids. V was cut by 3 bases and J by 2 bases, with 14 bases left in between. Per the germline V gene, CDR1 is SGHVS and CDR2 is FQNEAQ. The CDR3 loop is CASSLGGRVGNQPQHF. DNA for the CDR3: TGTGCCAGCAGCTTGGGCGGACGGGTTGGCAATCAGCCCCAGCATTTT.

The gene calls are TRBV28 and TRBJ2-7, with 7 bases fitting TRBD2. J gave up 1 base and V 6 bases, and 9 bases lay outside the gene matches. CDR1 and CDR2 from the germline V gene are MDHEN and SYDVKM. The CDR3 has 15 amino acids. The CDR3 DNA reads TGTGCCAGCAGCCCACTCGGGAGGACGTCCTACGAGCAGTACTTC. The encoded protein is CASSPLGRTSYEQYF.

The gene calls are TRBV28 and TRBJ2-5; D is ambiguous. V was pared by 7 bases and J by 5 bases, with 14 bases between. The V gene's germline CDR1 is MDHEN and CDR2 SYDVKM. CDR3 length equals 13 residues. The CDR3 sequence: CASTLGGAETQYF. Here the CDR3 DNA reads TGTGCCAGCACCCTTGGTGGCGCGGAGACCCAGTACTTC.

This clone turned up a few times. The V call is TRBV5-1, the J call TRBJ2-6; maybe TRBD2 (5 bases). Trimming removed 2 bases from V and 0 bases from J, with 6 bases in between. Germline V gene lookup returns CDR1 SGHRS and CDR2 YFSETQ. This CDR3 has 15 amino acids. The CDR3 DNA reads TGCGCCAGCAGCTTCGGGGACTCTGGGGCCAACGTCCTGACTTTC. It encodes CASSFGDSGANVLTF.